This T cell receptor beta chain came from a study of cytomegalovirus exposure and HLA in healthy donors. The study's findings and limits: Reported performance of the classifier showed diagnosis of cytomegalovirus status with high specificity and sensitivity. Sequencing likely generated an artifact that appeared as a cluster of highly shared sequence variants. It was 150 to 200 TCR beta chains that were listed as cytomegalovirus-associated.

V dropped 0 bases and J dropped 3; count of bases not matched to a gene: 3. The CDR3 runs 16 residues. CDR1 is SEHNR and CDR2 is FQNEAQ in the germline V gene (reference sequence). This clone was found a few times. No antigen is known for it. A multiplex PCR was run with 60 Vbeta primers and 13 Jbeta primers. The table came from immunoSEQ multiplex PCR; TCRdb's copy has only in-frame clones and leaves some out. The table has some 160,000 clones, over 65% seen once. The receptor was derived from a man aged 55 to 70 in good health and CMV-seronegative. The chain carries TRBV7-9 and TRBJ2-3; TRBD2 aligns across 10 bases. Sequencing was performed on PBMCs. CDR3 amino acids: CASSLASGRRTDTQYF. The DNA of the CDR3 is TGTGCCAGCAGCTTAGCTAGCGGGAGGCGTACAGATACGCAGTATTTT.